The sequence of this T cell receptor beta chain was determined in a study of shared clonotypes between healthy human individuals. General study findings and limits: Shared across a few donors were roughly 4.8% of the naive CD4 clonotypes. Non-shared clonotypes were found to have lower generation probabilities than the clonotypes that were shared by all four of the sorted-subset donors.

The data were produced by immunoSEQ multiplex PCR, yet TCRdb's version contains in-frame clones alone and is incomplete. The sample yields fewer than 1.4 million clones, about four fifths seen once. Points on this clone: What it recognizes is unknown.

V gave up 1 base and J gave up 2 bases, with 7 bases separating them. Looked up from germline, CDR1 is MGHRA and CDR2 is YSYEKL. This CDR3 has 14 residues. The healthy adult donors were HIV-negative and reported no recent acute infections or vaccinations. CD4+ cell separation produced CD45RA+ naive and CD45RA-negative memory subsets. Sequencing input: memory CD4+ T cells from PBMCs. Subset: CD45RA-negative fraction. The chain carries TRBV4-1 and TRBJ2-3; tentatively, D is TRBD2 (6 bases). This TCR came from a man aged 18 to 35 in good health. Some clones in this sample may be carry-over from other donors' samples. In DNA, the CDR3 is TGCGCCAGCAGCCAAGCGGGAGACACAGATACGCAGTATTTT. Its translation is CASSQAGDTDTQYF.